This T cell receptor (beta chain) was documented in a study of CD8+ T cells in alopecia areata. The CDR3 sequence is 12 residues long. V shed 0 bases and J shed 4 bases, with 7 bases lying between them. Germline CDR1 SQVTM, CDR2 ANQGSEA. Extracted from the samples, RNA was reverse transcribed into cDNA to serve as the sequencing template. Produced via immunoSEQ multiplex PCR; TCRdb's table is partial and in-frame only. The table records approximately 100,000 clones, 60% of them present only once. Treatment reported: oral pan-JAK inhibitor, 5-10 mg twice daily. This clone has just a few counts. The rearrangement links TRBV29-1 to TRBJ2-7; tentative D call: TRBD1 (5 bases). This TCR was recovered from a human donor with alopecia areata. Source: CD8+ T cells sorted from blood, taken between weeks 55 and 65, from a patient treated with tofacitinib. DNA for the CDR3: TGCAGCGTTGAAGAGGACAATTACGAGCAGTACTTC. As protein: CSVEEDNYEQYF.